This T cell receptor beta chain was obtained from a study of a mutant IDH1 vaccine in newly diagnosed glioma. At the level of the study: First vaccine doses came 4-6 weeks after radiotherapy alone, or with temozolomide cycles.

Documented time point: week 47, end of study. All doses held 300 ug of mutant IDH1 20-mer peptide, with topical imiquimod. Findings and caveats of the study: Seemingly, top peripheral T cell clonotype changes bore no relation to pseudoprogression.

This table comes from immunoSEQ multiplex PCR, and its TCRdb copy is limited to in-frame clones, with some not included. The sample records approximately 52,000 clones, 60% to 85% being singletons. V lost 7 bases and J 9 bases, leaving 22 bases between the germline ends. This CDR3 comprises 15 residues. CDR1 and CDR2 from the germline V gene are MNHNY and SVGAGI (reference sequence). About this clone itself: Its matching antigen is unknown. A read error is likely, as this CDR3 ends without the conserved phenylalanine or tryptophan.

Source: PBMCs, taken from a glioma patient whose treatment included an IDH1 peptide vaccine. The origin of this receptor is a woman aged 40-49 years with glioma. Some clones in this sample may be carry-over from other donors' samples. This chain joins TRBV6-6 and TRBJ1-5; a weak D match, TRBD1 (6 bases). This chain's CDR3 is CASTSQGGAGGPQHL. DNA for the CDR3: TGTGCCAGCACCTCCCAAGGGGGAGCAGGTGGGCCCCAGCATCTT.